This T cell receptor beta chain was obtained from a study of spatial heterogeneity in lung cancer. Study-level background: Sequence detection consistently recorded a greater number of beta-chain than alpha-chain sequences.

The study, taken as a whole, reports: Blood carried ubiquitous expanded tumor TCRs more at resection than follow-up.

The time point was: sample taken at primary tumor resection. The approximately 67 donors had untreated early-stage non-small cell lung cancer. Unsorted whole RNA samples from tumor, nontumor lung or frozen PBMC were sequenced. This clonotype was observed a few times. Its target is unknown. TCRdb fed the 5' RACE reads into MiXCR, producing one record per CDR3 protein. The sample includes about 7,000 distinct CDR3 sequences, 6.5% to 9.5% of them seen just once. The source was PBMCs, collected at surgery. The origin of this receptor is a male donor with early-stage non-small cell lung cancer.

In DNA form, the CDR3 reads TGTGCCAGCAGCCACGATATAGCGGGAGCCTCAGATACGCAGTATTTT. Protein: CASSHDIAGASDTQYF. The rearrangement links TRBV4-2 to TRBJ2-3; 9 bases line up with TRBD2. The CDR3 is 16 residues long. Trimming took 3 bases from V and 4 from J; bases not matched to a gene: 8. Germline V gene sequence: CDR1 LGHNA, CDR2 YNFKEQ.